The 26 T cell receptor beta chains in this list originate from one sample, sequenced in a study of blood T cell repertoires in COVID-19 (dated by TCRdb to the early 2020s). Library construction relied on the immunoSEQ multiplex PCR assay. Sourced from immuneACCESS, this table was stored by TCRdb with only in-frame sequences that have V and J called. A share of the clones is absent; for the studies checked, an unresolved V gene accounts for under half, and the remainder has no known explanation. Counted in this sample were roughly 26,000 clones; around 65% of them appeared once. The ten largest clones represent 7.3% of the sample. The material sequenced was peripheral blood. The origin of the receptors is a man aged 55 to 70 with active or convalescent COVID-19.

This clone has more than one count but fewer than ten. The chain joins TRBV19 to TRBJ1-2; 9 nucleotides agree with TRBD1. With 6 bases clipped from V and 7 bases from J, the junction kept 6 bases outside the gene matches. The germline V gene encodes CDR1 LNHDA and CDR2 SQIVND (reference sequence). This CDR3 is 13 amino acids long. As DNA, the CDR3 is TGTGCCAGTAGCCCGGACAGGGGATTTGGCTACACCTTC. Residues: CASSPDRGFGYTF.

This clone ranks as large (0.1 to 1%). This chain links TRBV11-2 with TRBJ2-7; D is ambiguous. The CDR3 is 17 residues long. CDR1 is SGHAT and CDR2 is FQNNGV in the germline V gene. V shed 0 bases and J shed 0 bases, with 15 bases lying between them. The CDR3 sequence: CASSLDYYYSDSYEQYF. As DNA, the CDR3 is TGTGCCAGCAGCTTAGACTACTACTACTCCGACTCCTACGAGCAGTACTTC.

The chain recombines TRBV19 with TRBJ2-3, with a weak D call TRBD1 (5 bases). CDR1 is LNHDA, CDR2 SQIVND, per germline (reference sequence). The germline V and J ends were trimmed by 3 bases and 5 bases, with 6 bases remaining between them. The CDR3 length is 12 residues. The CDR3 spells CASSMQGDTQYF. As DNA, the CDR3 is TGTGCCAGTAGTATGCAGGGAGATACGCAGTATTTT. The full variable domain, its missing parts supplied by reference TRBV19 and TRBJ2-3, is DGGITQSPKYLFRKEGQNVTLSCEQNLNHDAMYWYRQDPGQGLRLIYYSQIVNDFQKGDIAEGYSVSREKKESFPLTVTSAQKNPTAFYLCASSMQGDTQYFGPGTRLTVL.

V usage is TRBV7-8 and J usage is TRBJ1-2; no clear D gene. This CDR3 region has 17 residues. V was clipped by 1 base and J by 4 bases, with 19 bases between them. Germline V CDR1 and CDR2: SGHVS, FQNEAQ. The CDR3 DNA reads TGTGCCAGCAGCTTAGGTATCCGTACGGCGGGTGGCTATGGCTACACCTTC. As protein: CASSLGIRTAGGYGYTF.

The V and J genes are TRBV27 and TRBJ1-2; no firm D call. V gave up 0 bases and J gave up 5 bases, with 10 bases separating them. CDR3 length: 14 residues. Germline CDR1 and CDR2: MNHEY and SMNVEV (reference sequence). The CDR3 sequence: CASSLSGMEYGYTF. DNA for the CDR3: TGTGCCAGCAGTTTATCCGGGATGGAATATGGCTACACCTTC.

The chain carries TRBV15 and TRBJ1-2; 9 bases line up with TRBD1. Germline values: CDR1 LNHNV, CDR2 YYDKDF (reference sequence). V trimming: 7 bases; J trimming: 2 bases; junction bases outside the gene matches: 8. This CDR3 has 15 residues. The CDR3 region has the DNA TGTGCCACCAAAACAGGGGGCGCGGGGAACTATGGCTACACCTTC. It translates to CATKTGGAGNYGYTF.

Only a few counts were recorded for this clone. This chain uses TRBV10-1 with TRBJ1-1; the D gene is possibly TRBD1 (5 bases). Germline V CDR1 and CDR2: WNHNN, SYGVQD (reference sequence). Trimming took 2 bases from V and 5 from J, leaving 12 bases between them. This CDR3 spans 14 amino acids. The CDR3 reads CASSEKAGKTEAFF. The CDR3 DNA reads TGCGCCAGCAGTGAGAAGGCAGGGAAAACTGAAGCTTTCTTT.

CDR3 bases: TGTGCCAGCAGCCAACAGGGGGAAGGGTTTGGACTGTTTTTT. Residues: CASSQQGEGFGLFF. The V call is TRBV14, the J call TRBJ1-4; 7 nucleotides align to TRBD1. CDR3 length: 14 residues. The V gene's germline CDR1 is SGHDN and CDR2 FVKESK. Trimming removed 2 bases from V and 13 bases from J; junction bases left unmatched: 10.

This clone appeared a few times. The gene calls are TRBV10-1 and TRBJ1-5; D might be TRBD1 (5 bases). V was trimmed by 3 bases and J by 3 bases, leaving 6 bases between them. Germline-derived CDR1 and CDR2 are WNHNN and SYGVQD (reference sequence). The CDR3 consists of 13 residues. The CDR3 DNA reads TGCGCCAGCAGTGAACAGGTCAATCAGCCCCAGCATTTT. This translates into CASSEQVNQPQHF.

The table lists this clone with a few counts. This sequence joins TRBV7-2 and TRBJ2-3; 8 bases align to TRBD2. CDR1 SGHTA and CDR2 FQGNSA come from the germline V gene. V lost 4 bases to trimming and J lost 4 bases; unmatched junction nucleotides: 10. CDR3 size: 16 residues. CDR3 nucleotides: TGTGCCAGCAGCTACGCCAGCGGGGGAGGCGCAGATACGCAGTATTTT. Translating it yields CASSYASGGGADTQYF. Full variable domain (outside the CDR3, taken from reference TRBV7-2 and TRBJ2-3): GAGVSQSPSNKVTEKGKDVELRCDPISGHTALYWYRQSLGQGLEFLIYFQGNSAPDKSGLPSDRFSAERTGGSVSTLTIQRTQQEDSAVYLCASSYASGGGADTQYFGPGTRLTVL.

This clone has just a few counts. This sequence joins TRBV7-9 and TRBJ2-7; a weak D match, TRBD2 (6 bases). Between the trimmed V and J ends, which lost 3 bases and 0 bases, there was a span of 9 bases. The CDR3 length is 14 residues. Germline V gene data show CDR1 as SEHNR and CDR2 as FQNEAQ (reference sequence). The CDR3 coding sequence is TGTGCCAGCAGCTTGGGGACTGTCTCCTACGAGCAGTACTTC. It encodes CASSLGTVSYEQYF. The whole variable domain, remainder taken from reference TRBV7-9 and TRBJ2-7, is DTGVSQNPRHKITKRGQNVTFRCDPISEHNRLYWYRQTLGQGPEFLTYFQNEAQLEKSRLLSDRFSAERPKGSFSTLEIQRTEQGDSAMYLCASSLGTVSYEQYFGPGTRLTVT.

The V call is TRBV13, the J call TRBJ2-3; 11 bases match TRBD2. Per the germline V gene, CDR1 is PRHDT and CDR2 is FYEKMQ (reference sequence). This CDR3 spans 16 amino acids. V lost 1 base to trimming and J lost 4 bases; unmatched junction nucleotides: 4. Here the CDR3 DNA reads TGTGCCAGCAGCTTAGTAGGACTAGCGGGCGCAGATACGCAGTATTTT. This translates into CASSLVGLAGADTQYF.

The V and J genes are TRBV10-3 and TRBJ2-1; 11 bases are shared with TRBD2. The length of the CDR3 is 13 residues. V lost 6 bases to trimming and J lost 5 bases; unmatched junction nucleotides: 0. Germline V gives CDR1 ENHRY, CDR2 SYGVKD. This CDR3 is CAIRLAGDNEQFF. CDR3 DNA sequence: TGTGCCATCAGACTAGCGGGGGACAATGAGCAGTTCTTC.

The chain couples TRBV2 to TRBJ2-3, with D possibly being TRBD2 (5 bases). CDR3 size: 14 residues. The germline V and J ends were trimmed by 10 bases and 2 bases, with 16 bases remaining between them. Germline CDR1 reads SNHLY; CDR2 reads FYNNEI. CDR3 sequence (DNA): TGTGCCACCGCACGGAGACTAAACACAGATACGCAGTATTTT. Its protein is CATARRLNTDTQYF.

The CDR3 coding sequence is TGTGCCAGCAGCCCGTACAATGAGCAGTTCTTC. Residues: CASSPYNEQFF. The chain couples TRBV7-8 to TRBJ2-1; D is unclear. Germline CDR1 reads SGHVS; CDR2 reads FQNEAQ. The CDR3 covers 11 residues. The V end lost 5 bases, the J end lost 4 bases, and 3 bases lay between the germline ends.

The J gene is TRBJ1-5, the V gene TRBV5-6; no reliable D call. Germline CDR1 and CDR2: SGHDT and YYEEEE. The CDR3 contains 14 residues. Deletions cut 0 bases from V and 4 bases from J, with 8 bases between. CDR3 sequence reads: CASSLGQINQPQHF. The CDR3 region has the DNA TGTGCCAGCAGCTTGGGGCAGATAAATCAGCCCCAGCATTTT.

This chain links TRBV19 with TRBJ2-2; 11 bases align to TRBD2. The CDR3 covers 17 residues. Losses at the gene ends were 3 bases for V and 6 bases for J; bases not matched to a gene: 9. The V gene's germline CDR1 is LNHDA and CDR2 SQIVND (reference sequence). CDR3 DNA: TGTGCCAGTAGTATGATTAGCGGGGGGGCATGGGCCGGGGAGCTGTTTTTT. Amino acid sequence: CASSMISGGAWAGELFF.

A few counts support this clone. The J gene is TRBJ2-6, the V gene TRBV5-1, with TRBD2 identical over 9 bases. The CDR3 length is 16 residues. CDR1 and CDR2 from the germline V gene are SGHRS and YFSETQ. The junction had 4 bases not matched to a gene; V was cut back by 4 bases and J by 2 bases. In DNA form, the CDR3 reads TGCGCCAGCAGCCGCGGGAGGGAGGCTGGGGCCAACGTCCTGACTTTC. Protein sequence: CASSRGREAGANVLTF.

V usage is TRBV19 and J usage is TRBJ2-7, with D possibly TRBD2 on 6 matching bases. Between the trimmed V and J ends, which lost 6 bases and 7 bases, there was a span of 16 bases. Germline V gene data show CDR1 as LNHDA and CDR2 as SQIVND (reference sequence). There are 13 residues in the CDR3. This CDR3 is CASRPRGRVEQYF. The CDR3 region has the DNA TGTGCCAGTAGGCCGCGGGGCAGGGTTGAGCAGTACTTC. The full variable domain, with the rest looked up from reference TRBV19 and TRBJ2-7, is DGGITQSPKYLFRKEGQNVTLSCEQNLNHDAMYWYRQDPGQGLRLIYYSQIVNDFQKGDIAEGYSVSREKKESFPLTVTSAQKNPTAFYLCASRPRGRVEQYFGPGTRLTVT.

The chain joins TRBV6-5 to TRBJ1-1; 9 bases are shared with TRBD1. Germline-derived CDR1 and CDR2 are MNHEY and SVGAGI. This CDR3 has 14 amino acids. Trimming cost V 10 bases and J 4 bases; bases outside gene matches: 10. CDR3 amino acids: CATALGQGFTEAFF. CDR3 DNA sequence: TGTGCCACCGCCCTGGGACAGGGATTCACTGAAGCTTTCTTT.

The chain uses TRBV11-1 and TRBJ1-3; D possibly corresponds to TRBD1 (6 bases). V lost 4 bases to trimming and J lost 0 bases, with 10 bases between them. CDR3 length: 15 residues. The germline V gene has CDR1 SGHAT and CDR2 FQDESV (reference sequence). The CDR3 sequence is CASSSGQSSGNTIYF. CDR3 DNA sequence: TGTGCCAGCAGCTCCGGACAGAGCTCTGGAAACACCATATATTTT. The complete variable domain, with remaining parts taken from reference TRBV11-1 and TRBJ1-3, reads EAEVAQSPRYKITEKSQAVAFWCDPISGHATLYWYRQILGQGPELLVQFQDESVVDDSQLPKDRFSAERLKGVDSTLKIQPAELGDSAMYLCASSSGQSSGNTIYFGEGSWLTVV.

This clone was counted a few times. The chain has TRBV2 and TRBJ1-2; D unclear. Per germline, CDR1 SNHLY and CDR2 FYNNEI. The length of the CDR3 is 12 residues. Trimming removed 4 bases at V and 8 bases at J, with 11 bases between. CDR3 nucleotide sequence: TGTGCCAGCAGTGTTGGAGGGCTCGGCTACACCTTC. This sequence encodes CASSVGGLGYTF. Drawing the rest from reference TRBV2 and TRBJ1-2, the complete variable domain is EPEVTQTPSHQVTQMGQEVILRCVPISNHLYFYWYRQILGQKVEFLVSFYNNEISEKSEIFDDQFSVERPDGSNFTLKIRSTKLEDSAMYFCASSVGGLGYTFGSGTRLTVV.

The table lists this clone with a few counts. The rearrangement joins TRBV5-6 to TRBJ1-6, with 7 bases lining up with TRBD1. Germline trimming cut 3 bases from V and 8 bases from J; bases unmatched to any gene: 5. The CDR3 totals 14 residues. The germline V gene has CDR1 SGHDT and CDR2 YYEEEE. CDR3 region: CASSYRQGYSPLHF. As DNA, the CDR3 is TGTGCCAGCAGCTACCGACAGGGATATTCACCCCTCCACTTT.

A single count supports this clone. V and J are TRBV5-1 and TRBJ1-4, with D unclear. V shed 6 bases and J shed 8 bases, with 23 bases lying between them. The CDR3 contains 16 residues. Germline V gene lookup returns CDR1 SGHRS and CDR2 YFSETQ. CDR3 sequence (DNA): TGCGCCAGCACCCTCGTGGGGAGTACGGTTGGAGAAAAACTGTTTTTT. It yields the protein CASTLVGSTVGEKLFF.

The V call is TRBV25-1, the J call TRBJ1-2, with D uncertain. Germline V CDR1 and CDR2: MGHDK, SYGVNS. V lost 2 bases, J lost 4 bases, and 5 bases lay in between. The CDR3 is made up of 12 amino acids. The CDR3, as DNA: TGTGCCAGCAGTGAACGGGGCTATGGCTACACCTTC. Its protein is CASSERGYGYTF.

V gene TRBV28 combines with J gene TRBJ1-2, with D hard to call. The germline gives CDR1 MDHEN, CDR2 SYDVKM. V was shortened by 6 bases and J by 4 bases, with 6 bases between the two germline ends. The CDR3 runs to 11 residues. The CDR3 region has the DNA TGTGCCAGCAGGGCTAGCTATGGCTACACCTTC. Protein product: CASRASYGYTF.